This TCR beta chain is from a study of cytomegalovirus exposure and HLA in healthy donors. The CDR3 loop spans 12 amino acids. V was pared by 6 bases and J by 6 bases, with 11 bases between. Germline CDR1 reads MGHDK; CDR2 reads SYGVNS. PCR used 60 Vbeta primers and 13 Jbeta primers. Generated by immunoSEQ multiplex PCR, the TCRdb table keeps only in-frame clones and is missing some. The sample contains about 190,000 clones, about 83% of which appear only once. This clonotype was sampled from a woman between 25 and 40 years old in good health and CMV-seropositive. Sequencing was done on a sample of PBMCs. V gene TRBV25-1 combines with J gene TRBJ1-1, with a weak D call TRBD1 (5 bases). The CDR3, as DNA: TGTGCCAGCAGCGAAGGACAAGCTGAAGCTTTCTTT. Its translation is CASSEGQAEAFF.